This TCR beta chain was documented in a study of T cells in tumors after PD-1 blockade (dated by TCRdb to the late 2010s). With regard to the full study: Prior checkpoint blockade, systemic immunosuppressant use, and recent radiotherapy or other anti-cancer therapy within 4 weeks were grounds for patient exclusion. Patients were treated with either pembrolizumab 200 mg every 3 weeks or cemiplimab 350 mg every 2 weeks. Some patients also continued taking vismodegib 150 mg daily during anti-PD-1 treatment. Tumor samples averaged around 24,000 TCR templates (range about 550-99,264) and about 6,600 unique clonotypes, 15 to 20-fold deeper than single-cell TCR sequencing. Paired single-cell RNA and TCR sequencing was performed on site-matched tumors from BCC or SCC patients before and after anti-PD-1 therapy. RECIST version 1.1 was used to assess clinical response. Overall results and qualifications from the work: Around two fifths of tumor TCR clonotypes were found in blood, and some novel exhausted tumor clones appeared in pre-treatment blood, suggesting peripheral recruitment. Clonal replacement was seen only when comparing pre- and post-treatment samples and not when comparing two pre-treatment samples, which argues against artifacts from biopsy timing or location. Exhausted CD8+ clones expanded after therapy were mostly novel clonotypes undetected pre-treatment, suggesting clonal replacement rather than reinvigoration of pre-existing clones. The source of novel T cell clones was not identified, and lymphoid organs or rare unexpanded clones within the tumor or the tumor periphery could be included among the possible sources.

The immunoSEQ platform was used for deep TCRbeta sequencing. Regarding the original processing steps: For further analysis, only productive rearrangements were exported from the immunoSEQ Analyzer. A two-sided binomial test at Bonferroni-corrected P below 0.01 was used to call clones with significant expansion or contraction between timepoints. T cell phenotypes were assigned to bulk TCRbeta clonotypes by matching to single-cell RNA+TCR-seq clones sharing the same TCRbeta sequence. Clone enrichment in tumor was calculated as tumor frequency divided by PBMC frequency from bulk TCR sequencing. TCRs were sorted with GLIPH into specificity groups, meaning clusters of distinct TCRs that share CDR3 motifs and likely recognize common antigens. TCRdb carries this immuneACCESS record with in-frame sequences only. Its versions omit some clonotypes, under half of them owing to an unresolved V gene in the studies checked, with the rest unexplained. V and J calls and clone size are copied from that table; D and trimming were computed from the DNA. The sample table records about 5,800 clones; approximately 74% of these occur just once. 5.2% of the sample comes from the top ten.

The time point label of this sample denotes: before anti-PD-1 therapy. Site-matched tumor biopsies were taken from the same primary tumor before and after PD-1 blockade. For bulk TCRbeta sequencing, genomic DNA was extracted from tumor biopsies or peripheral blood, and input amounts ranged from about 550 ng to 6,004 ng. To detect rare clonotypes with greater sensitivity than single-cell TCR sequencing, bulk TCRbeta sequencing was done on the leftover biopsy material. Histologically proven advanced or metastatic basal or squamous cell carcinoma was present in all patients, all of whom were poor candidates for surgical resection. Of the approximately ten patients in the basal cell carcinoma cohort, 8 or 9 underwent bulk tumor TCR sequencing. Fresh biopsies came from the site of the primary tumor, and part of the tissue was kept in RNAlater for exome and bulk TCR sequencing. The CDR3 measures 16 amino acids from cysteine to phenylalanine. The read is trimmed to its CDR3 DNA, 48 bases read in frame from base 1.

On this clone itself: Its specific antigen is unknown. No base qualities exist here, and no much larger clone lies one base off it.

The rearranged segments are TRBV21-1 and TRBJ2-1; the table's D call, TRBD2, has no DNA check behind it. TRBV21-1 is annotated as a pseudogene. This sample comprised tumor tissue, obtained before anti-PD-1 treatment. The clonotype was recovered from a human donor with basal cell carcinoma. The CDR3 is CASSPGLAGAYNEQFF. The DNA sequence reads TGTGCCAGCAGCCCTGGACTAGCGGGAGCGTACAATGAGCAGTTCTTC.